These 2 T cell receptor beta chains originate from one sample sequenced in a study of control samples from healthy donors and cancer patients. Generated by immunoSEQ multiplex PCR, the TCRdb table keeps only in-frame clones and is missing some. This table holds 60,000 to 70,000 clones, around four fifths found once. The sample comprised PBMCs. The source of these receptors is a woman between 45 and 60 years old with lung cancer.

This chain uses TRBV7-9 with TRBJ1-4; no clear D gene. Trimming took off 3 bases at V and 7 bases at J, with 21 bases between the two ends. From germline, CDR1 is SEHNR and CDR2 FQNEAQ (reference sequence). There are 17 residues in the CDR3. CDR3 DNA sequence: TGTGCCAGCAGCTTTAAAATTGTGAACGGGAATGGTGAAAAACTGTTTTTT. Protein product: CASSFKIVNGNGEKLFF.

The genes are TRBV11-2 and TRBJ2-7, with D tentatively TRBD1 (5 bases). Germline lookup yields CDR1 SGHAT and CDR2 FQNNGV. CDR3 length: 14 amino acids. Trimming took 2 bases from V and 3 from J, leaving 11 bases between them. CDR3: CASSLQGILYEQYF. The DNA for the CDR3 is TGTGCCAGCAGCTTACAGGGAATCCTCTACGAGCAGTACTTC.